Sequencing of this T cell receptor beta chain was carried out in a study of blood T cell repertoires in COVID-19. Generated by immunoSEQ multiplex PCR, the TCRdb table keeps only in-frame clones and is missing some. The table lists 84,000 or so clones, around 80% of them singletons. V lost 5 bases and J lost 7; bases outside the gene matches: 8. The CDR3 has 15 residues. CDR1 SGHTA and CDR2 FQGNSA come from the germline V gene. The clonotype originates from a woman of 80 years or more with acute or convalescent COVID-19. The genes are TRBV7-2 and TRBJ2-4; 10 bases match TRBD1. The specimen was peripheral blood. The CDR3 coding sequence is TGTGCCAGCAGCCCAGACAGGGGGCGCGTCAACATTCAGTACTTC. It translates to CASSPDRGRVNIQYF.